This entry lists 24 T cell receptor beta chains sequenced from one sample in a study of OX40 agonist ivuxolimab in advanced cancers. Method: immunoSEQ multiplex PCR; TCRdb's copy keeps in-frame clones and lacks some. The data contain approximately 74,000 clones, around 86% of them singletons. This sample comprised CD4+ or CD8+ T cells sorted from blood, obtained in a trial of the OX40 agonist ivuxolimab. Receptor source: an adult with an advanced solid tumor such as melanoma, head and neck, liver or kidney cancer.

This chain uses TRBV5-4 with TRBJ1-2; D is possibly TRBD1 (5 bases). Germline V lookup: CDR1 SGHNT, CDR2 YYREEE (reference sequence). V lost 4 bases to trimming and J lost 6 bases, with 10 bases between them. The CDR3 spans 12 residues. The CDR3 loop reads CASSQGMNGYTF. The CDR3 region has the DNA TGTGCCAGCAGCCAGGGAATGAATGGCTACACCTTC. Full variable domain (remainder filled in from reference TRBV5-4 and TRBJ1-2): ETGVTQSPTHLIKTRGQQVTLRCSSQSGHNTVSWYQQALGQGPQFIFQYYREEENGRGNFPPRFSGLQFPNYSSELNVNALELDDSALYLCASSQGMNGYTFGSGTRLTVV.

The rearrangement links TRBV2 to TRBJ2-3; 9 positions agree with TRBD1. V lost 6 bases and J lost 2; bases outside the gene matches: 12. The CDR3 covers 17 residues. Germline-derived CDR1 and CDR2 are SNHLY and FYNNEI. CDR3 loop: CASSSGTGITPTDTQYF. DNA for the CDR3: TGTGCCAGCAGCTCCGGGACAGGGATAACGCCCACAGATACGCAGTATTTT.

The sample holds one count of this clone. The rearrangement joins TRBV28 to TRBJ1-1, with unresolved D. V was cut by 10 bases and J by 0 bases, with 9 bases left in between. Germline V gene sequence: CDR1 MDHEN, CDR2 SYDVKM. The CDR3 covers 12 residues. The CDR3 sequence is CATRIMNTEAFF. DNA for the CDR3: TGTGCCACTCGAATCATGAACACTGAAGCTTTCTTT. The full variable domain, completed using reference TRBV28 and TRBJ1-1, is DVKVTQSSRYLVKRTGEKVFLECVQDMDHENMFWYRQDPGLGLRLIYFSYDVKMKEKGDIPEGYSVSREKKERFSLILESASTNQTSMYLCATRIMNTEAFFGQGTRLTVV.

The chain recombines TRBV5-1 with TRBJ1-2, with TRBD1 matching over 7 bases. V lost 3 bases and J lost 0; bases outside the gene matches: 11. Germline V CDR1 and CDR2: SGHRS, YFSETQ. The CDR3 runs to 17 residues. CDR3: CASSSGQISTTNYGYTF. CDR3 DNA sequence: TGCGCCAGCAGCTCGGGACAGATCTCAACGACTAACTATGGCTACACCTTC. The full variable domain, its missing parts supplied by reference TRBV5-1 and TRBJ1-2, is KAGVTQTPRYLIKTRGQQVTLSCSPISGHRSVSWYQQTPGQGLQFLFEYFSETQRNKGNFPGRFSGRQFSNSRSEMNVSTLELGDSALYLCASSSGQISTTNYGYTFGSGTRLTVV.

The V gene is TRBV9, the J gene TRBJ2-3; unclear D gene. Germline CDR1 SGDLS, CDR2 YYNGEE. V was clipped by 0 bases and J by 1 base, with 9 bases between them. This CDR3 has 15 residues. The CDR3 nucleotides are TGTGCCAGCAGCGTAGCCCGACTCGGCACAGATACGCAGTATTTT. This encodes CASSVARLGTDTQYF.

In DNA form, the CDR3 reads TGTGCCAGCAGCTTAGGAGGAGTAAAGGGTAAACTGTTTTTT. Its protein product is CASSLGGVKGKLFF. The V gene is TRBV7-9, the J gene TRBJ1-4; D unclear. The length of the CDR3 is 14 residues. CDR1 is SEHNR and CDR2 is FQNEAQ in the germline V gene (reference sequence). V lost 1 base and J 11 bases, leaving 14 bases between the germline ends.

J is TRBJ1-4 and V is TRBV2; D is unresolved. V was pared by 6 bases and J by 6 bases, with 11 bases between. In germline, CDR1 is SNHLY, CDR2 FYNNEI. The CDR3 runs 13 residues. DNA of the CDR3: TGTGCCAGCAGAGACGGGCGGGATGAAAAACTGTTTTTT. Its protein product is CASRDGRDEKLFF.

This chain joins TRBV5-4 and TRBJ1-1, with D unresolved. The CDR3 length is 15 residues. Per germline, CDR1 SGHNT and CDR2 YYREEE (reference sequence). V shed 3 bases and J shed 0 bases, with 12 bases lying between them. The CDR3 loop is CASSSIEGMNTEAFF. In nucleotides, the CDR3 is TGTGCCAGCAGCTCGATTGAGGGTATGAACACTGAAGCTTTCTTT.

V gene TRBV11-2 combines with J gene TRBJ1-1; D remains unclear. V gave up 5 bases and J gave up 5 bases, with 15 bases separating them. CDR3 length equals 14 residues. CDR1 is SGHAT and CDR2 is FQNNGV in the germline V gene. Written as DNA, the CDR3 is TGTGCCAGCAGCGCGGGGTGGGGAGAGACTGAAGCTTTCTTT. Its protein product is CASSAGWGETEAFF.

This chain connects TRBV14 to TRBJ2-6; no firm D call. The V and J ends lost 1 base and 1 base respectively, with 5 bases between them. The CDR3 totals 15 residues. Germline loops: CDR1 SGHDN, CDR2 FVKESK. CDR3: CASSQGQSGANVLTF. The CDR3 coding sequence is TGTGCCAGCAGCCAAGGTCAGTCTGGGGCCAACGTCCTGACTTTC.

The rearrangement joins TRBV4-1 to TRBJ2-7; D is perhaps TRBD2 (7 bases). Trimming removed 3 bases from V and 1 base from J, with 16 bases in between. The CDR3 sequence is 16 residues long. Germline CDR1 is MGHRA and CDR2 is YSYEKL. The CDR3 DNA is TGCGCCAGCAGCCACCTGGGGGGGGGCTCATCCTACGAGCAGTACTTC. This codes for CASSHLGGGSSYEQYF.

The chain is built from TRBV11-3 and TRBJ2-7; D remains unclear. Trimming pared 5 bases from V and 0 bases from J, leaving 14 bases between. The CDR3 loop spans 15 amino acids. Germline CDR1 SGHNT, CDR2 YENEEA. The CDR3 DNA reads TGTGCCAGCAGCCCTCCATGGTCGAGCTCCTACGAGCAGTACTTC. This sequence encodes CASSPPWSSSYEQYF.

The chain employs TRBV5-4 and TRBJ2-5, with 11 bases matching TRBD1. Trimming took 3 bases from V and 4 from J; bases not matched to a gene: 5. Looked up from germline, CDR1 is SGHNT and CDR2 is YYREEE (reference sequence). The CDR3 sequence is 15 residues long. The CDR3 protein is CASSWGQGDRETQYF. Written as DNA, the CDR3 is TGTGCCAGCAGCTGGGGACAGGGGGACAGAGAGACCCAGTACTTC.

The V gene is TRBV6-5, the J gene TRBJ1-6; D unresolved. Germline CDR1 MNHEY, CDR2 SVGAGI. V was trimmed by 8 bases and J by 9 bases, leaving 14 bases between them. CDR3 length equals 13 residues. The CDR3 nucleotides read TGTGCCAGCGCTACCCAGGAATTTTCACCCCTCCACTTT. This codes for CASATQEFSPLHF.

V is TRBV19 and J is TRBJ2-5, with D possibly being TRBD1 (6 bases). V lost 6 bases and J 1 base, leaving 12 bases between the germline ends. Germline assignment: CDR1 LNHDA and CDR2 SQIVND (reference sequence). This CDR3 has 14 residues. CDR3 in DNA: TGTGCCAGTAGCCCGACAGGTGCCCAAGAGACCCAGTACTTC. Translation gives CASSPTGAQETQYF.

CDR3 protein: CASRQRNRENTEAFF. The CDR3 DNA reads as TGTGCAAGTCGCCAACGGAACAGGGAAAACACTGAAGCTTTCTTT. The rearrangement links TRBV12-2 to TRBJ1-1; the table calls TRBD1, which could not be checked here. TRBV12-2 is flagged as a pseudogene. This CDR3 is built from 15 residues.

The V call is TRBV29-1, the J call TRBJ1-5; no firm D call. Germline-derived CDR1 and CDR2 are SQVTM and ANQGSEA. Trimming took off 4 bases at V and 1 base at J, with 20 bases between the two ends. CDR3 length: 17 amino acids. CDR3 amino acids: CSVGRAERIRSNQPQHF. The CDR3 region has the DNA TGCAGCGTTGGAAGGGCGGAGCGGATAAGGAGCAATCAGCCCCAGCATTTT.

The chain is built from TRBV4-3 and TRBJ2-3; 7 bases are shared with TRBD1. Losses at the gene ends were 8 bases for V and 3 bases for J; bases not matched to a gene: 8. The germline CDR1 and CDR2 sequences are LGHNA and YSLEER. This CDR3 contains 14 residues. Written as DNA, the CDR3 is TGCGCCAGCCGACCGGGGACAGAAACAGATACGCAGTATTTT. Translation: CASRPGTETDTQYF.

This sequence joins TRBV28 and TRBJ2-7; 8 bases map to TRBD2. The CDR3 extends over 13 amino acids. Trimming cost V 4 bases and J 3 bases; bases outside gene matches: 2. Germline assignment: CDR1 MDHEN and CDR2 SYDVKM. The DNA of the CDR3 is TGTGCCAGCAGTTACGGGGGGGTCTACGAGCAGTACTTC. This translates into CASSYGGVYEQYF.

This clone has just one count. The chain combines TRBV5-1 with TRBJ2-3; D tentatively reads TRBD1 or TRBD2 (5 bases each). Germline CDR1 is SGHRS and CDR2 is YFSETQ. Trimming removed 4 bases at V and 6 bases at J, with 9 bases between. The CDR3 consists of 12 residues. The CDR3 nucleotides are TGCGCCAGCAGCGGGACGTGGGATACGCAGTATTTT. Residues: CASSGTWDTQYF.

This rearrangement joins TRBV5-1 to TRBJ1-4; 7 bases are shared with TRBD1. Germline trimming cut 4 bases from V and 0 bases from J; bases unmatched to any gene: 6. This CDR3 has 16 amino acids. The germline CDR1 and CDR2 sequences are SGHRS and YFSETQ. This CDR3 is CASSQDRLATNEKLFF. The CDR3 nucleotides read TGCGCCAGCAGCCAGGACAGGCTCGCAACTAATGAAAAACTGTTTTTT.

The CDR3, as DNA: TGTGCCAGCAGCCTTTTCTCCGGGGTTGAAACTGAAGCTTTCTTT. Protein: CASSLFSGVETEAFF. This chain joins TRBV7-9 and TRBJ1-1; the D is unclear. The V end lost 5 bases, the J end lost 5 bases, and 18 bases lay between the germline ends. The CDR3 consists of 15 residues. Germline V gene data show CDR1 as SEHNR and CDR2 as FQNEAQ (reference sequence).

This chain links TRBV28 with TRBJ1-2; a weak D match, TRBD1 (5 bases). In germline, CDR1 is MDHEN, CDR2 SYDVKM. The CDR3 runs 12 residues. The ends were cut back, 10 bases at V and 6 bases at J, with 15 bases in the middle. CDR3: CATSFQGDGYTF. The CDR3 nucleotides are TGTGCCACCTCTTTCCAGGGAGATGGCTACACCTTC.

This clone was seen a single time. The V call is TRBV7-9, the J call TRBJ2-5, with 8 bases that match TRBD1. The V and J ends lost 5 bases and 5 bases, in that order; junction bases with no gene match: 10. The germline gives CDR1 SEHNR, CDR2 FQNEAQ (reference sequence). There are 15 residues in the CDR3. As DNA, the CDR3 is TGTGCCAGCAGCAAACAAGGACAGGGTGGGGAGACCCAGTACTTC. Protein product: CASSKQGQGGETQYF.